Described below is a single T cell receptor beta chain sequence and its context. Its antigen is unknown. CDR1 is MRHNA, CDR2 SNTAGT, per germline. V was cut by 3 bases and J by 1 base, with 4 bases left in between. The CDR3 is 14 amino acids. This entry is derived from a study of cytomegalovirus exposure and HLA in healthy donors. Study results and limitations: In a later analysis, specific HLA alleles were associated with around 17,000 TCR beta sequences at a 0.05 false discovery rate. V segments that were indistinguishable, TRBV6-2 and TRBV6-3 among them, were omitted from analysis. There were a few CMV-associated chains whose specificity for CMV antigens was confirmed in vitro. More clonal expansion characterized HLA-associated TCR beta chains than equally common others in a later analysis.

The PCR ran on 60 Vbeta and 13 Jbeta primers. Assay: immunoSEQ multiplex PCR; the TCRdb copy retains only in-frame clones and omits some. Of some 150,000 clones in the sample, about 78% are singletons; the top ten hold about 2.5%. The sequence was collected from a male donor in good health and CMV-seronegative. Sequenced: PBMCs. The chain couples TRBV6-4 to TRBJ2-6, with unresolved D. In DNA, the CDR3 is TGTGCCAGCAGTGAGTCTTCTGGGGCCAACGTCCTGACTTTC. Its protein product is CASSESSGANVLTF.